This record concerns one T cell receptor beta chain sequence. Its antigen is as yet unknown. Other DNA sequences from this sample encode an identical CDR3 as well. These data originate in a study of cytomegalovirus exposure and HLA in healthy donors. Study findings and constraints: In most subjects, TCR beta sequences reportedly gave accurate predictions of HLA-A and HLA-B alleles. Later analysis associated a missense DCLRE1C variant with TCR beta V- and J-gene trimming. The study had only CMV serostatus as immune exposure information.

PCR amplification relied on 60 Vbeta primers (plus 13 Jbeta primers). Some clones are missing from TCRdb's copy, which holds only in-frame ones; the method was immunoSEQ multiplex PCR. Of tens of thousands of clones listed, more than 75% are singletons. Nominal health characterized the donors when sampled, though unrecorded immune exposures were likely. Germline V gene lookup returns CDR1 SQVTM and CDR2 ANQGSEA. The CDR3 runs 14 residues. Trimming took 6 bases from V and 8 from J; bases not matched to a gene: 11. V usage is TRBV29-1 and J usage is TRBJ2-1; 9 positions agree with TRBD1. The TCR was taken from a male donor in good health and CMV-seronegative. Sequencing was carried out using PBMCs. The CDR3, as DNA: TGCAGCGTCCCTTCGGGACAGGGAGGGGATGAGCAGTTCTTC. Translating it yields CSVPSGQGGDEQFF.